These 3 T cell receptor beta chains share one sample of origin, sequenced in a study of T-cell reconstitution after alpha-beta-depleted transplantation in children. Construction of the TCRbeta library involved unique molecular identifiers. TCRdb independently ran MiXCR on the PCR reads; one entry per CDR3 protein. The sample has 780,000 or so distinct CDR3 sequences; 16% are singletons. Sequencing was performed on PBMCs, mostly from graft donor cells, taken 360 days after TCRalphabeta/CD19-depleted stem cell transplant. The source of these receptors is a male patient between 5 and 17 years old who had a stem cell transplant for acute lymphoblastic leukemia, so the T cells may come from the graft donor.

The chain uses TRBV5-1 and TRBJ2-1; 14 positions match TRBD2. V shed 4 bases and J 9 bases; nucleotides not matched to a gene: 6. The germline V gene encodes CDR1 SGHRS and CDR2 YFSETQ. The CDR3 is 15 residues long. The CDR3 loop is CASSQGTSGSREQFF. CDR3 coding DNA: TGCGCCAGCAGCCAAGGGACTAGCGGGAGTCGTGAGCAGTTCTTC.

This clonotype has ten or more counts. The rearrangement links TRBV5-4 to TRBJ2-3; D is possibly TRBD2 (5 bases). V shed 0 bases and J shed 1 base, with 6 bases lying between them. This CDR3 has 14 residues. From germline, CDR1 is SGHNT and CDR2 YYREEE (reference sequence). CDR3 in amino acids: CASSLVSGTDTQYF. The CDR3 DNA follows: TGTGCCAGCAGCTTGGTTAGCGGCACAGATACGCAGTATTTT.

This rearrangement joins TRBV13 to TRBJ2-1, with 11 bases fitting TRBD1. Germline CDR1 is PRHDT and CDR2 is FYEKMQ (reference sequence). This CDR3 comprises 16 residues. V trimming: 1 base; J trimming: 6 bases; junction bases outside the gene matches: 5. The CDR3 nucleotides are TGTGCCAGCAGCTTAGTCCCCGGGACAGGGGGCAATGAGCAGTTCTTC. It is translated as CASSLVPGTGGNEQFF.